This T cell receptor beta chain was captured by sequencing in a study of PD-1 blockade in classical Hodgkin lymphoma (dated by TCRdb to about 2020). About the investigation overall: Nivolumab dosing was 3 mg/kg intravenously every 2 weeks, continuing until either disease progression or unacceptable toxicity. The study used CyTOF and TCR beta sequencing to define a peripheral blood immune signature of response to PD-1 blockade in classical Hodgkin lymphoma. General study outcomes and caveats: Baseline TCR diversity was reported to be lower in newly diagnosed patients than in healthy donors and to be lower still in relapsed/refractory patients. A significant rise by C4D1 was seen in CD4+ but not CD8+ TCR diversity (p=0.0027 vs p=0.16), with the rise being most apparent in complete responders (p=0.02). Only a single clinical trial cohort was studied, and what caused the repertoire differences, possibly disease activity or prior therapy, remained undefined. Trial patients achieving complete response had baseline diversity similar to newly diagnosed patients, whereas partial responders and progressors had significantly lower diversity. Lower diversity was seen in patients whose nivolumab began less than 1 year after ASCT, and these patients were left out of later analyses so that immune reconstitution would not confound the results.

Genomic DNA was isolated using the Qiagen DNeasy kit from unsorted PBMCs as well as from negatively selected CD4+ and CD8+ fractions. Amplification of TCR beta CDR3 regions was done by immunoSEQ multiplex PCR with primers that anneal to V and J segments. A synthetic immune receptor repertoire was used to minimize amplification bias, and any remaining bias was removed computationally after sequencing. Per the source publication's procedure: Repertoire diversity was quantified as the Shannon entropy index using custom Python scripts. Unsorted, CD4+ and CD8+ repertoires were examined separately, except in combined analyses, for which CD4+ and CD8+ sequences were merged in silico. A clone was considered expanded if an increase in frequency of at least 2-fold after treatment relative to C1D1 was found, and a pseudocount of 0.5 was applied to clones undetected at baseline. Singleton clones were defined as clones with 0 or 1 copy at C1D1, and non-singleton clones were defined as clones with 2 or more copies. By matching protein sequences in sorted samples from the same patient, clones expanded in unsorted samples were annotated as CD4+, CD8+ or unknown. Wilcoxon tests on paired samples were used to test changes in diversity from C1D1 to C4D1. Drawn from immuneACCESS, this table holds only the in-frame rearrangements with V and J called that TCRdb kept. Clones are partly lost; checked studies trace under half to an unresolved V gene and leave the rest unexplained. Clone size and the V and J calls come from that table; the DNA yielded D and trimming. The sample contains fewer than 30,000 clones, around 73% of them found a single time. The ten largest account for roughly 35% of the sample.

What this sample's time point label stands for: cycle 2 day 1 (C2D1) of nivolumab. All trial patients had relapsed after autologous stem cell transplantation, with cohorts A, B and C differing in prior brentuximab vedotin exposure. The trial cohort included 55 to 65 patients with relapsed/refractory classical Hodgkin lymphoma, and each patient had a best overall response of complete response, partial response or progressive disease. Single-agent nivolumab was administered to trial patients in the multi-cohort phase II CheckMate 205 trial. An independent review committee assessed best overall response by applying the 2007 International Working Group response criteria. Trial PBMCs were collected immediately before nivolumab initiation (C1D1) and during therapy at cycle 2 day 1 and cycle 4 day 1. Peripheral blood was collected in 8 mL Vacutainer Cell Preparation Tubes, from which PBMCs were isolated by centrifugation and then cryopreserved.

A note on this clone: There is no known antigen for this receptor. The input lacks base qualities; no much larger clone sits a single base away.

CDR1 and CDR2 were assigned from the germline V gene as SNHLY and FYNNEI. The CDR3 runs 16 residues from the cysteine to the phenylalanine. This entry keeps only the CDR3 DNA: 48 bases, framed from base 1. A distance of 14 bases separates the germline ends of V and J, which lose 5 bases and 0 bases respectively. The source material was peripheral blood mononuclear cells (PBMCs), sampled before the second cycle of nivolumab. Rearrangement joined TRBV2 to TRBJ1-3; no D gene can be assigned with confidence. This clonotype was obtained from a human donor with classical Hodgkin lymphoma. The nucleotide sequence is TGTGCCAGCAGTCTTGGACCAGCTGACTCTGGAAACACCATATATTTT. This sequence encodes CASSLGPADSGNTIYF.